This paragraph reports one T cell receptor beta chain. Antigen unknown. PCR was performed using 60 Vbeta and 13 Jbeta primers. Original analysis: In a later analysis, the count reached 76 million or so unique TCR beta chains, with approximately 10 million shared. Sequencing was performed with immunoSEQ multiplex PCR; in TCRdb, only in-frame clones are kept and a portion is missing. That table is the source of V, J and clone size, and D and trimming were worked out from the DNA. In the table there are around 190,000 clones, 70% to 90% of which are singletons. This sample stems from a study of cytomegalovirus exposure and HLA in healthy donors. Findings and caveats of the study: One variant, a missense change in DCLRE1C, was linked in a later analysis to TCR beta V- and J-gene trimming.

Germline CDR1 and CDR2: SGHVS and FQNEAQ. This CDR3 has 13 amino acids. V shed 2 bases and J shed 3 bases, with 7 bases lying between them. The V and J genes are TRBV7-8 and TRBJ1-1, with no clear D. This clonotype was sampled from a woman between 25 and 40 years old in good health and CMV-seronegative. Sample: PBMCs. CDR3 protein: CASSLWTYTEAFF. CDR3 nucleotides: TGTGCCAGCAGCTTATGGACTTACACTGAAGCTTTCTTT.